This T cell receptor beta chain was documented in a study of tumor and adjacent non-tumor tissue in lung cancer. About the study: Stage I to III disease affected over nine men and 5 women aged roughly 31 to 80.

The library came from three nested PCR rounds adapted from ARM-PCR protocols. TCRdb redid the calling of the multiplex PCR reads with MiXCR, one entry per CDR3 protein. This table has tens of thousands of distinct CDR3 sequences, 60% to 65% appearing once. RNA was extracted from bulk tissue without any cell sorting. Distant lung tissue was collected more than 3 cm away from the tumor edge. Germline values: CDR1 MGHRA, CDR2 YSYEKL. This CDR3 region has 13 residues. V was clipped by 0 bases and J by 12 bases, with 14 bases between them. Findings of the study overall: TCR diversity was significantly greater in tumor than normal lung tissue.

With regard to this clonotype: Antigen specificity is unknown.

The chain links TRBV4-1 to TRBJ1-2; D uncertain. This TCR was recovered from a woman in her 70s with non-small cell lung cancer. The sequenced sample consisted of distant non-tumor lung tissue. CDR3 nucleotides: TGCGCCAGCAGCCAAGAGGGCAGGTATAGTAACACCTTC. Protein sequence: CASSQEGRYSNTF.